One TCR beta chain is described in this entry. Profiled with immunoSEQ multiplex PCR; TCRdb holds only in-frame clones, not every one. The sample lists some 130,000 clones, less than 95% occurring once. The CDR3 loop spans 13 amino acids. Germline loops: CDR1 LGHDT, CDR2 YNNKEL (reference sequence). Trimming cost V 1 base and J 5 bases, with 8 bases left between them. This entry is derived from a study of control samples from healthy donors and cancer patients. The sample was blood. The chain recombines TRBV3-1 (or the pseudogene TRBV3-2) with TRBJ1-2; D is unclear. The sequence was obtained from a man between 25 and 39 years old in good health. CDR3 nucleotides: TGTGCCAGCAGCCAAGGGGCGCCTTATGGCTACACCTTC. Its translation: CASSQGAPYGYTF.